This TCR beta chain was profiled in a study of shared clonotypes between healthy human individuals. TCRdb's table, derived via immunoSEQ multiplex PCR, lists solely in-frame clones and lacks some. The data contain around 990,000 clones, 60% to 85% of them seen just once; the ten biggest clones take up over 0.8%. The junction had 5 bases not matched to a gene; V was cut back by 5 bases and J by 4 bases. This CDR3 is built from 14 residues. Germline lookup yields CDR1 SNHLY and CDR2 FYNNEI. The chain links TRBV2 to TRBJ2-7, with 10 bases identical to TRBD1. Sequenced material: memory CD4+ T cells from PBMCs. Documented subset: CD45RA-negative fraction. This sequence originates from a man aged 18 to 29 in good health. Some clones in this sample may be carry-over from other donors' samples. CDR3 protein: CASSMTGGTYEQYF. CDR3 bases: TGTGCCAGCAGTATGACAGGGGGCACTTACGAGCAGTACTTC.